The rows below give T cell receptor beta chains drawn from one sample of a study of cytomegalovirus exposure and HLA in healthy donors. Assay used: immunoSEQ multiplex PCR; TCRdb lists only in-frame clones, some missing. The sample yields approximately 71,000 clones, 91% seen once. Material for sequencing was PBMCs. Receptors originate from a young man in good health and CMV-seronegative. CDR3s include the opening cysteine and the closing phenylalanine or tryptophan. The D gene is left open where the match is weak. Clone size, where shown, is once, few, many, or a class for clones that have expanded.

12,TRBJ2-7,TRBV10-3,TRBD1,-,TGTGCCATCAGGGGACAGGCGTACGAGCAGTACTTC,CAIRGQAYEQYF
13,TRBJ2-5,TRBV5-1,-,-,TGCGCCAGCAGCCTCGGGGTCCAAGAGACCCAGTACTTC,CASSLGVQETQYF
16,TRBJ2-7,TRBV5-1,TRBD2,-,TGCGCCAGCAGCTTCTCTAGCGGGAGGGCCTTAAACGAGCAGTACTTC,CASSFSSGRALNEQYF
17,TRBJ2-7,TRBV9,TRBD2,-,TGTGCCAGCAGCGTATACTCCTCCGGGACTAGTCCGAGAGAGCAGTACTTC,CASSVYSSGTSPREQYF
17,TRBJ1-3,TRBV5-1,TRBD1,-,TGCGCCAGCAGCTTGTACCCCCAGGGGGGCTCTGGAAACACCATATATTTT,CASSLYPQGGSGNTIYF
17,TRBJ1-4,TRBV4-3,-,-,TGCGCCAGCAGCCAAGTAACGGGGGGCGGTACTAATGAAAAACTGTTTTTT,CASSQVTGGGTNEKLFF
14,TRBJ2-1,TRBV7-3,TRBD2,-,TGTGCCAGCAGCTTATCCGGGACTAGCGGTGAGCAGTTCTTC,CASSLSGTSGEQFF
13,TRBJ2-3,TRBV18,-,-,TGTGCCAGCTCACCACGGAGGGCCGATACGCAGTATTTT,CASSPRRADTQYF
15,TRBJ2-3,TRBV28,TRBD2,-,TGTGCCAGCATAGCACTAGCGGGAGTCACAGATACGCAGTATTTT,CASIALAGVTDTQYF
14,TRBJ2-1,TRBV19,-,-,TGTGCCAGTAGAGGACAAGGCCCGAACAATGAGCAGTTCTTC,CASRGQGPNNEQFF
16,TRBJ2-3,TRBV11-1,TRBD2,-,TGTGCCAGCAGCTCGACTAGCGGGAGAGGGACAGATACGCAGTATTTT,CASSSTSGRGTDTQYF
12,TRBJ2-7,TRBV2,-,-,TGTGCCAGCAAACAGGGCTCCTACGAGCAGTACTTC,CASKQGSYEQYF
15,TRBJ1-2,TRBV4-1,-,-,TGCGCCAGCAGCCAAGATCTCCAGGGTTGGGGTGGCTACACCTTC,CASSQDLQGWGGYTF
13,TRBJ2-7,TRBV9,-,-,TGTGCCAGCAGCTCCAGGGACGGCGGGGCGCAGTACTTC,CASSSRDGGAQYF
15,TRBJ2-1,TRBV28,-,-,TGTGCCAGCAGCATAAGAGGAAGCTCCTACAATGAGCAGTTCTTC,CASSIRGSSYNEQFF
16,TRBJ2-1,TRBV6-5,TRBD2,-,TGTGCCAGCAGTTACTCGGGTAGCGGGGGACCGTCGGAGCAGTTCTTC,CASSYSGSGGPSEQFF
15,TRBJ2-7,TRBV28,-,-,TGTGCCAGCAGTTCCATGGGGGGAAGCTCCTACGAGCAGTACTTC,CASSSMGGSSYEQYF
17,TRBJ2-1,TRBV28,TRBD1,-,TGTGCCAGCAGTTTATGGGAGGGACAGGGAGGTTTCAGTGAGCAGTTCTTC,CASSLWEGQGGFSEQFF
18,TRBJ2-7,TRBV4-1,TRBD2,-,TGCGCCAGCAGCCAAGAAGCCCCATTTGTAGCGGGGAATTACGAGCAGTACTTC,CASSQEAPFVAGNYEQYF
16,TRBJ2-3,TRBV5-1,-,-,TGCGCCAGCAGCTGGGGGCACTCCCAGGGGACAGATACGCAGTATTTT,CASSWGHSQGTDTQYF
12,TRBJ2-7,TRBV19,TRBD1,-,TGTGCCAGTAGTCGTTCAGGGGGCGAGCAGTACTTC,CASSRSGGEQYF
19,TRBJ1-5,TRBV28,TRBD1,-,TGTGCCAGCAGTCCCTATCCGGGACAGGCCTCCCTTAGCAATCAGCCCCAGCATTTT,CASSPYPGQASLSNQPQHF
14,TRBJ2-5,TRBV29-1,TRBD2,-,TGCAGCGAAAAAGGACTAGCGGGGGAAGAGACCCAGTACTTC,CSEKGLAGEETQYF
15,TRBJ2-5,TRBV4-2,-,few,TGTGCCAGCAGCCAAGATTCGCTATTGGAGGAGACCCAGTACTTC,CASSQDSLLEETQYF
15,TRBJ2-3,TRBV7-3,-,-,TGTGCCAGCAGCTTACGTAGCGGCAACACAGATACGCAGTATTTT,CASSLRSGNTDTQYF
15,TRBJ2-1,TRBV27,TRBD2,-,TGTGCCAGCAGCCCCGGGACTAGCGGGTGGTGGGAGCCGTTCTTC,CASSPGTSGWWEPFF
16,TRBJ2-6,TRBV6-4,-,-,TGTGCCAGCAGTGACCTACCAGGGGATGGGGCCAACGTCCTGACTTTC,CASSDLPGDGANVLTF
11,TRBJ2-4,TRBV28,-,-,TGTGCCAGCAGCAGGGAAAACATTCAGTACTTC,CASSRENIQYF
15,TRBJ1-5,TRBV6-5,-,once,TGTGCCAGCAAAAAGCTTATGCGGGGGGATCAGCCCCAGCATTTT,CASKKLMRGDQPQHF
13,TRBJ2-7,TRBV11-3,-,-,TGTGCCAGCAGCTTGAGCGGATCCTACGAGCAGTACTTC,CASSLSGSYEQYF
14,TRBJ2-1,TRBV6-5,TRBD2,-,TGTGCCAGCAGTTCACCGGGACTATCCAATGAGCAGTTCTTC,CASSSPGLSNEQFF
14,TRBJ2-2,TRBV2,-,-,TGTGCCAGCAGGGACAGACCGAACACCGGGGAGCTGTTTTTT,CASRDRPNTGELFF
17,TRBJ2-1,TRBV5-1,TRBD2,-,TGCGCCAGCAGCTTGGCCTTTAGCGGGTTCTCCTACAATGAGCAGTTCTTC,CASSLAFSGFSYNEQFF
13,TRBJ1-5,TRBV28,-,once,TGTGCCACAGACCTACAGCTAAATCAGCCCCAGCATTTT,CATDLQLNQPQHF
15,TRBJ2-3,TRBV29-1,TRBD2,-,TGCAGCGTCCGCGTTTCGGGCGGGAGTGGGAATACGCAGTATTTT,CSVRVSGGSGNTQYF
16,TRBJ1-5,TRBV28,TRBD1,once,TGTGCCAGCAGTAGCCGGGACAGGGTGTACAATCAGCCCCAGCATTTT,CASSSRDRVYNQPQHF
15,TRBJ2-7,TRBV6-1,TRBD2,-,TGTGCCAGCAACGCCGGGACTAGCGGCTCCTACGAGCAGTACTTC,CASNAGTSGSYEQYF
16,TRBJ2-1,TRBV5-1,-,-,TGCGCCAGCAGCTTGGAAGAGCGGAGCTCCTACAATGAGCAGTTCTTC,CASSLEERSSYNEQFF
15,TRBJ1-5,TRBV6-1,-,-,TGTGCCAGCACACCGCTGGGCTTAAGCAATCAGCCCCAGCATTTT,CASTPLGLSNQPQHF
17,TRBJ2-6,TRBV2,TRBD2,-,TGTGCCAGCAGTAGCGGGACTTTCGGGTCTGGGGCCAACGTCCTGACTTTC,CASSSGTFGSGANVLTF
14,TRBJ2-7,TRBV13,TRBD1,once,TGTGCCAGCAGCTCCGGGACAGGGGGCTACGAGCAGTACTTC,CASSSGTGGYEQYF
14,TRBJ2-5,TRBV19,TRBD2,-,TGTGCCAGTAGTGGGGCGGGGGTACAAGAGACCCAGTACTTC,CASSGAGVQETQYF
13,TRBJ1-1,TRBV12-5,TRBD1,-,TGTGCTAGTGGTTTGGCATACAGGGGGGAAGCTTTCTTT,CASGLAYRGEAFF
18,TRBJ2-7,TRBV5-1,TRBD1,-,TGCGCCAGCAGGGAGGGAGGACCCCTTCGGACAGGGGTACACGAGCAGTACTTC,CASREGGPLRTGVHEQYF
16,TRBJ1-1,TRBV7-9,TRBD1,-,TGTGCCAGCAGCTCCCCCGGGACAGGGGGGAACACTGAAGCTTTCTTT,CASSSPGTGGNTEAFF
15,TRBJ1-5,TRBV6-5,-,-,TGTGCCAGCAGCTCGCGAGGGTGGGGAAATCAGCCCCAGCATTTT,CASSSRGWGNQPQHF